The clone carrying this T cell receptor (beta chain) has at least ten counts. Its target is not known. For TCRbeta, the library was prepared with unique molecular identifiers. TCRdb processed the PCR reads anew with MiXCR; each CDR3 protein has one entry. The data contain roughly 300,000 distinct CDR3 sequences, under 14% of them singletons. The entry originates in a study of T-cell reconstitution after alpha-beta-depleted transplantation in children. General study points: Reportedly, alpha-beta T cells present about two months post-transplant originated from several hundred expanded clones of graft origin. Hyperexpanded clones declined; after one year, newly produced T cells mostly supplied diversity.

This TCR derives from a male patient aged 2 to 9 who had a stem cell transplant for chronic granulomatous disease, so the T cells may come from the graft donor. Sequenced material: peripheral blood, taken 180 days after TCRalphabeta/CD19-depleted stem cell transplant.

This chain's CDR3 is CSARVGVGNQPQHF. The CDR3 nucleotides are TGCAGTGCTAGAGTAGGGGTGGGCAATCAGCCCCAGCATTTT. The genes are TRBV20-1 and TRBJ1-5, with a weak D call TRBD1 (5 bases). In germline, CDR1 is DFQATT, CDR2 SNEGSKA (reference sequence). V was cut by 1 base and J by 2 bases, with 9 bases left in between. The CDR3 is 14 amino acids.